The 16 T cell receptor beta chains reported below all come from one sample, sequenced in a study of PD-1 blockade in mismatch repair-deficient tumors. Produced via immunoSEQ multiplex PCR; TCRdb's table is partial and in-frame only. The sample has about 120,000 clones; 85% to 90% are singletons. This sample comprised peripheral blood, obtained 72 weeks after starting pembrolizumab. These receptors all stem from an adult with mismatch repair-deficient cancer.

The rearrangement links TRBV28 to TRBJ2-3; D is unresolved. The CDR3 extends over 14 amino acids. CDR1 is MDHEN, CDR2 SYDVKM, per germline. With 1 base removed from V and 0 bases from J, the gap between germline ends came to 5 bases. For the CDR3, the DNA is TGTGCCAGCAGTTTATCCCCAAGCACAGATACGCAGTATTTT. Encoded protein: CASSLSPSTDTQYF.

V is TRBV7-8 and J is TRBJ2-7; 9 bases fit TRBD2. Trimming cost V 7 bases and J 1 base; bases outside gene matches: 11. The CDR3 sequence is 16 residues long. CDR1 is SGHVS and CDR2 is FQNEAQ in the germline V gene. The CDR3 coding sequence is TGTGCCAGCATCCGGACGGCGGGAGGGTTTTCCTACGAGCAGTACTTC. Translation gives CASIRTAGGFSYEQYF. Based on the CDR3 plus reference TRBV7-8 and TRBJ2-7, the full variable domain is GAGVSQSPRYKVAKRGQDVALRCDPISGHVSLFWYQQALGQGPEFLTYFQNEAQLDKSGLPSDRFFAERPEGSVSTLKIQRTQQEDSAVYLCASIRTAGGFSYEQYFGPGTRLTVT.

This chain links TRBV13 with TRBJ1-5; D is ambiguous. Trimming removed 1 base from V and 6 bases from J, with 7 bases in between. This CDR3 region has 13 residues. Germline V gene lookup returns CDR1 PRHDT and CDR2 FYEKMQ (reference sequence). CDR3 DNA sequence: TGTGCCAGCAGCTTAGCCGGGGTTCAGCCCCAGCATTTT. Amino acid sequence: CASSLAGVQPQHF.

J is TRBJ2-2 and V is TRBV28; 7 positions agree with TRBD1. The CDR3 is 19 residues long. Germline CDR1 is MDHEN and CDR2 is SYDVKM. Unmatched junction bases numbered 16, after V lost 3 bases and J lost 3 bases. CDR3 in DNA: TGTGCCAGCAGTTTGTCGGCAGGGGGTGTGATCGGCGACACCGGGGAGCTGTTTTTT. Translation: CASSLSAGGVIGDTGELFF. The complete variable domain, with remaining parts taken from reference TRBV28 and TRBJ2-2, reads DVKVTQSSRYLVKRTGEKVFLECVQDMDHENMFWYRQDPGLGLRLIYFSYDVKMKEKGDIPEGYSVSREKKERFSLILESASTNQTSMYLCASSLSAGGVIGDTGELFFGEGSRLTVL.

The sample holds a few counts of this clone. The genes are TRBV11-2 and TRBJ2-7, with D perhaps matching TRBD2 (6 bases). The ends were cut back, 2 bases at V and 4 bases at J, with 15 bases in the middle. Germline-derived CDR1 and CDR2 are SGHAT and FQNNGV. The CDR3 runs 15 residues. The CDR3 spells CASSLISSAGYEQYF. CDR3 bases: TGTGCCAGCAGCTTAATTTCTTCGGCGGGGTACGAGCAGTACTTC.

This chain links TRBV7-9 with TRBJ2-7; D gene uncertain. CDR3 length: 12 residues. The germline V and J ends were trimmed by 4 bases and 1 base, with 5 bases remaining between them. CDR1 is SEHNR and CDR2 is FQNEAQ in the germline V gene (reference sequence). The chain's CDR3 is CASSSNSYEQYF. CDR3 nucleotide sequence: TGTGCCAGCAGCTCCAATTCCTACGAGCAGTACTTC.

The CDR3 DNA sequence: TGTGCCAGCAGCCTCGTTGCTAGAAATGAGCAGTTCTTC. Its protein product is CASSLVARNEQFF. The genes are TRBV5-5 and TRBJ2-1; D uncertain. Germline values: CDR1 SGHKS, CDR2 YYEKEE (reference sequence). The CDR3 covers 13 residues. The germline V and J ends were trimmed by 4 bases and 7 bases, with 12 bases remaining between them.

The chain links TRBV10-3 to TRBJ2-1, with 11 bases lining up with TRBD2. Germline V CDR1 and CDR2: ENHRY, SYGVKD. This CDR3 contains 15 residues. The V and J ends lost 2 bases and 6 bases, in that order; junction bases with no gene match: 3. In DNA form, the CDR3 reads TGTGCCATCAGTGAGGTAGCGGGAGGGAGCAATGAGCAGTTCTTC. Its translation is CAISEVAGGSNEQFF.

This chain uses TRBV25-1 with TRBJ2-7; no firm D call. V was shortened by 2 bases and J by 4 bases, with 12 bases between the two germline ends. This CDR3 is built from 14 residues. CDR1 and CDR2 from the germline V gene are MGHDK and SYGVNS. CDR3 sequence: CASSEGFSVYEQYF. The CDR3 region has the DNA TGTGCCAGCAGTGAAGGGTTTTCAGTTTACGAGCAGTACTTC.

The chain couples TRBV4-3 to TRBJ2-7; tentative D call: TRBD2 (5 bases). Trimming took off 0 bases at V and 3 bases at J, with 15 bases between the two ends. The CDR3 has 16 residues. From germline, CDR1 is LGHNA and CDR2 YSLEER. The CDR3 loop is CASSQDVGLEGYEQYF. CDR3 coding DNA: TGCGCCAGCAGCCAAGATGTGGGGTTAGAGGGCTACGAGCAGTACTTC.

V is TRBV4-3 and J is TRBJ2-7; D is uncertain. V lost 1 base, J lost 0 bases, and 10 bases lay in between. This CDR3 is built from 15 residues. The germline V gene encodes CDR1 LGHNA and CDR2 YSLEER. The CDR3 loop reads CASSQVRSDSYEQYF. The CDR3 DNA reads as TGCGCCAGCAGCCAAGTTCGCAGTGACTCCTACGAGCAGTACTTC.

This sequence joins TRBV5-1 and TRBJ1-2, with D possibly being TRBD1 (6 bases). The CDR3 sequence is 15 residues long. Trimming pared 4 bases from V and 3 bases from J, leaving 16 bases between. Germline V gene lookup returns CDR1 SGHRS and CDR2 YFSETQ. The CDR3 is CASSGGPGADYGYTF. DNA for the CDR3: TGCGCCAGCAGCGGGGGACCGGGGGCGGACTATGGCTACACCTTC.

The V gene is TRBV6-1, the J gene TRBJ2-1; 7 bases line up with TRBD2. The V and J ends lost 2 bases and 8 bases, in that order; junction bases with no gene match: 15. Germline V lookup: CDR1 MNHNS, CDR2 SASEGT. The CDR3 spans 17 residues. CDR3 coding DNA: TGTGCCAGCAGTGAAAGTCCTCTAGCGGCCATAGTGGATGAGCAGTTCTTC. It specifies CASSESPLAAIVDEQFF.

This rearrangement joins TRBV27 to TRBJ2-1, with 14 bases identical to TRBD2. The germline CDR1 and CDR2 sequences are MNHEY and SMNVEV (reference sequence). V trimming: 5 bases; J trimming: 4 bases; junction bases outside the gene matches: 7. The CDR3 sequence is 17 residues long. In nucleotides, the CDR3 is TGTGCCAGCAGTCCAGGGACTAGCGGGAGTTTTTACAATGAGCAGTTCTTC. Translating gives CASSPGTSGSFYNEQFF.

This chain connects TRBV19 to TRBJ1-2, with D possibly TRBD1 on 5 matching bases. V lost 5 bases and J lost 6, with 19 bases in between. CDR1 LNHDA and CDR2 SQIVND come from the germline V gene (reference sequence). The CDR3 spans 15 residues. In DNA, the CDR3 is TGTGCCAGTAGTTGGGGATGGTCAGGGCAACATGGCTACACCTTC. Translation gives CASSWGWSGQHGYTF.

The J gene is TRBJ2-7, the V gene TRBV19, with unresolved D. This CDR3 region has 11 residues. V was shortened by 4 bases and J by 2 bases, with 3 bases between the two germline ends. The V gene's germline CDR1 is LNHDA and CDR2 SQIVND (reference sequence). CDR3 bases: TGTGCCAGTAGTACCCCCTACGAGCAGTACTTC. Protein product: CASSTPYEQYF.